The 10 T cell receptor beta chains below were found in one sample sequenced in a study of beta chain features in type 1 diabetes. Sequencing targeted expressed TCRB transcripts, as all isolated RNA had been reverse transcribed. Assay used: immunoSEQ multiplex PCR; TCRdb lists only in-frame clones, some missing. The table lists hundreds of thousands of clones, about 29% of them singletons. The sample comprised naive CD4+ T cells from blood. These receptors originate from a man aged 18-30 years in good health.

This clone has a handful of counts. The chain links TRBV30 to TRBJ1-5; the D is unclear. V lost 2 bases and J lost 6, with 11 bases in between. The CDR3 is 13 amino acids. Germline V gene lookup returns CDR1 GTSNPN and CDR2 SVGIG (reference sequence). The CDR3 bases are TGTGCCTGGAGTCCAGGTTGGGGTCAGCCCCAGCATTTT. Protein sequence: CAWSPGWGQPQHF.

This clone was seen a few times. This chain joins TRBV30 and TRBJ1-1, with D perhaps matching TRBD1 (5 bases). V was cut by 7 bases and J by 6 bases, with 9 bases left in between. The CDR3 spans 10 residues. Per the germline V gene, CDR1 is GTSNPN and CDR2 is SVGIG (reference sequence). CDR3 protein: CAFLQAEAFF. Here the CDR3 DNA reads TGTGCCTTCCTACAGGCTGAAGCTTTCTTT.

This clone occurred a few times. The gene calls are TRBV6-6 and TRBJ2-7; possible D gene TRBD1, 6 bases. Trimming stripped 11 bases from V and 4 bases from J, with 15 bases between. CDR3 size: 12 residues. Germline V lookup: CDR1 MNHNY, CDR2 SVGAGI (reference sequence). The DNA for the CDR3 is TGTGCCGCGAGAGCAGGGGAATACGAGCAGTACTTC. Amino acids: CAARAGEYEQYF.

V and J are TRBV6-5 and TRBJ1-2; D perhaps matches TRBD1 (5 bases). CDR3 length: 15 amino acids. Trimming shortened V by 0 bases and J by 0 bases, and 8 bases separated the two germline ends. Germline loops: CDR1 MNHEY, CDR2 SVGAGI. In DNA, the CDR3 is TGTGCCAGCAGTTACTCGGGGGTAGCTAACTATGGCTACACCTTC. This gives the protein CASSYSGVANYGYTF.

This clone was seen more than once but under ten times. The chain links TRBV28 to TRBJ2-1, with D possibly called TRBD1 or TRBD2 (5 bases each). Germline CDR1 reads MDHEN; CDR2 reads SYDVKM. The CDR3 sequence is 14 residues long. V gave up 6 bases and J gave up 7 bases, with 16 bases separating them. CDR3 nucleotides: TGTGCCAGCAGGTCGTGGGGGTCATGGAATGAGCAGTTCTTC. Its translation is CASRSWGSWNEQFF.

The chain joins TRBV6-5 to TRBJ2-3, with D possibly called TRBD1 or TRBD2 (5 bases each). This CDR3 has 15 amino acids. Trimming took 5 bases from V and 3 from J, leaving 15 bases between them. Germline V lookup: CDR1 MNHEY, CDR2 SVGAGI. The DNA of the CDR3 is TGTGCCAGCAGTAAAACCGGGACCTTGACAGATACGCAGTATTTT. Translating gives CASSKTGTLTDTQYF.

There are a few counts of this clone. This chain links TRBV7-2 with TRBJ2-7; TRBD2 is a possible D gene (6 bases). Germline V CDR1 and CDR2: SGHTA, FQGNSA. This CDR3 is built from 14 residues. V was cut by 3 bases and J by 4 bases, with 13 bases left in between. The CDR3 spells CASSFRAGLYEQYF. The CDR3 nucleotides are TGTGCCAGCAGCTTCCGAGCGGGCTTATACGAGCAGTACTTC.

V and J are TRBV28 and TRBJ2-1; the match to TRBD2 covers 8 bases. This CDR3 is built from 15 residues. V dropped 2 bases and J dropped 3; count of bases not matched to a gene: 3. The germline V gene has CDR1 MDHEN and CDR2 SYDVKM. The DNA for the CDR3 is TGTGCCAGCAGTTTAACCGGGAGGGGCTACAATGAGCAGTTCTTC. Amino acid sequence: CASSLTGRGYNEQFF.

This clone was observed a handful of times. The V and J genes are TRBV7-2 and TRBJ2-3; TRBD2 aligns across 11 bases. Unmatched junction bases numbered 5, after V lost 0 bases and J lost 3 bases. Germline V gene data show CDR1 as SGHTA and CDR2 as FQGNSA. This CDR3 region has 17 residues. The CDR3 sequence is CASSLASGLAATDTQYF. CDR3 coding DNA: TGTGCCAGCAGCTTAGCTTCGGGACTAGCGGCGACAGATACGCAGTATTTT.

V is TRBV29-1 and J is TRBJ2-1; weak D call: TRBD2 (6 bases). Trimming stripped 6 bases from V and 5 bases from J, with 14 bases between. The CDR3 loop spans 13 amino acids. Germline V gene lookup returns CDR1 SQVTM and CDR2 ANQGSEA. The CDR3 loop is CSVRRTTNNEQFF. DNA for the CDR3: TGCAGCGTCCGAAGGACTACTAACAATGAGCAGTTCTTC.